These 14 T cell receptor beta chains came from one sample sequenced in a study of blood T cell repertoires in COVID-19. TCRdb's table, derived via immunoSEQ multiplex PCR, lists solely in-frame clones and lacks some. The sample lists about 310,000 clones, about 90% occurring once. Sequenced input: peripheral blood. These receptors came from a woman aged 50 to 60 who had recovered from COVID-19.

This chain links TRBV6-2 or TRBV6-3 with TRBJ2-7, with 11 bases fitting TRBD2. Germline V CDR1 and CDR2: MNHEY, SVGEGT. Trimming took 5 bases from V and 6 from J; bases not matched to a gene: 9. There are 15 residues in the CDR3. As DNA, the CDR3 is TGTGCCAGCAGTGACAGGACTAGCGGGTCGGGCGAGCAGTACTTC. This translates into CASSDRTSGSGEQYF.

This sequence joins TRBV5-8 and TRBJ1-4; D possibly corresponds to TRBD1 (6 bases). V was trimmed by 0 bases and J by 0 bases, leaving 15 bases between them. Germline-derived CDR1 and CDR2 are SGHTS and YDEGEE. The CDR3 runs 18 residues. CDR3 nucleotides: TGTGCCAGCAGCTTGGGGGGGCTACTTTTTTCAACTAATGAAAAACTGTTTTTT. Its protein is CASSLGGLLFSTNEKLFF.

The rearrangement uses TRBV24-1 and TRBJ1-1; D remains ambiguous. Trimming took off 1 base at V and 11 bases at J, with 16 bases between the two ends. The CDR3 is 14 amino acids. Per germline, CDR1 KGHDR and CDR2 SFDVKD. The CDR3 nucleotides are TGTGCCACCAGTGATTTATGGGGAGCGGCGGGCGCTTTCTTT. Its translation: CATSDLWGAAGAFF.

This clone has just a few counts. Distinct nucleotide sequences in the sample also encode this CDR3. This chain uses TRBV28 with TRBJ2-7, with 8 bases that match TRBD1. CDR3 length equals 14 residues. The V gene end was trimmed by 3 bases and the J gene end by 3 bases; junction bases not matched to a gene: 4. Germline CDR1 is MDHEN and CDR2 is SYDVKM. The CDR3 region is CASSLGDRGYEQYF. CDR3 bases: TGTGCCAGCAGTTTGGGAGACAGGGGCTACGAGCAGTACTTC.

The CDR3: CASSRTQGQSNEKLFF. The CDR3 coding sequence is TGTGCCAGCAGTCGAACGCAGGGTCAAAGTAATGAAAAACTGTTTTTT. The rearrangement links TRBV28 to TRBJ1-4, with D maybe TRBD1 (5 bases). This CDR3 region has 16 residues. CDR1 is MDHEN, CDR2 SYDVKM, per germline. Trimming pared 5 bases from V and 4 bases from J, leaving 17 bases between.

The chain is built from TRBV5-1 and TRBJ1-1, with 8 bases matching TRBD1. The CDR3 contains 13 residues. Trimming removed 7 bases from V and 1 base from J; junction bases left unmatched: 3. Germline loops: CDR1 SGHRS, CDR2 YFSETQ. The chain's CDR3 is CASFGQGNTEAFF. The CDR3 bases are TGCGCCAGCTTCGGACAGGGGAACACTGAAGCTTTCTTT.

The J gene is TRBJ2-3, the V gene TRBV7-2, with D unresolved. Germline assignment: CDR1 SGHTA and CDR2 FQGNSA. Trimming stripped 6 bases from V and 4 bases from J, with 20 bases between. CDR3 length equals 16 residues. CDR3 sequence reads: CASSQNPRMTADTQYF. As DNA, the CDR3 is TGTGCCAGCAGTCAAAATCCGCGTATGACTGCAGATACGCAGTATTTT.

On this clone: Additional DNA sequences in this sample encode the identical CDR3. This rearrangement joins TRBV6-5 to TRBJ1-6; TRBD1 aligns across 10 bases. The CDR3 runs to 15 residues. With 3 bases clipped from V and 7 bases from J, the junction kept 3 bases outside the gene matches. Per the germline V gene, CDR1 is MNHEY and CDR2 is SVGAGI. The CDR3, as DNA: TGTGCCAGCAGTTATAGGACAGGGGGGAATTCACCCCTCCACTTT. This translates into CASSYRTGGNSPLHF.

The chain employs TRBV7-6 and TRBJ2-1; the D gene is possibly TRBD1 (5 bases). The V gene's germline CDR1 is SGHVS and CDR2 FNYEAQ. The CDR3 length is 15 residues. Trimming removed 0 bases at V and 3 bases at J, with 9 bases between. CDR3 protein: CASSLAPDNYNEQFF. CDR3 bases: TGTGCCAGCAGCTTAGCCCCGGACAACTACAATGAGCAGTTCTTC.

The chain has TRBV6-2 or TRBV6-3 and TRBJ2-1, with TRBD2 as a possible D gene (5 bases). CDR1 is MNHEY, CDR2 SVGEGT, per germline. The CDR3 runs 14 residues. The V end lost 0 bases, the J end lost 5 bases, and 8 bases lay between the germline ends. DNA of the CDR3: TGTGCCAGCAGTTACTCGGCCGGGAACAATGAGCAGTTCTTC. Translated, it gives CASSYSAGNNEQFF.

The chain couples TRBV10-3 to TRBJ2-2; the match to TRBD2 covers 9 bases. The germline gives CDR1 ENHRY, CDR2 SYGVKD. The length of the CDR3 is 15 residues. Losses at the gene ends were 10 bases for V and 4 bases for J; bases not matched to a gene: 10. CDR3 nucleotides: TGTGCCACCTACGCGGGAGGGAGGGGCACCGGGGAGCTGTTTTTT. Its protein product is CATYAGGRGTGELFF.

Only a few counts were recorded for this clone. The chain employs TRBV4-3 and TRBJ1-5; D unresolved. V lost 0 bases and J 4 bases, leaving 7 bases between the germline ends. CDR3 length equals 14 residues. CDR1 is LGHNA, CDR2 YSLEER, per germline. The CDR3 here is CASSQDGYNQPQHF. In DNA, the CDR3 is TGCGCCAGCAGCCAAGACGGGTATAATCAGCCCCAGCATTTT.

V usage is TRBV19 and J usage is TRBJ2-5; possibly TRBD2 for D (6 bases). With 7 bases removed from V and 4 bases from J, the gap between germline ends came to 25 bases. In germline, CDR1 is LNHDA, CDR2 SQIVND (reference sequence). The CDR3 runs 17 residues. In DNA form, the CDR3 reads TGTGCCAGTACCCCCTATTTCCGGGGAGGCTCCGGAGAGACCCAGTACTTC. Translated, it gives CASTPYFRGGSGETQYF.

The rearrangement joins TRBV28 to TRBJ1-6; D is uncertain. The V gene's germline CDR1 is MDHEN and CDR2 SYDVKM. V was pared by 2 bases and J by 0 bases, with 5 bases between. CDR3 length: 15 residues. In DNA, the CDR3 is TGTGCCAGCAGTTTAGAGGGCTCCTATAATTCACCCCTCCACTTT. Translating it yields CASSLEGSYNSPLHF. The variable domain in full, with the rest retrieved from reference TRBV28 and TRBJ1-6, is DVKVTQSSRYLVKRTGEKVFLECVQDMDHENMFWYRQDPGLGLRLIYFSYDVKMKEKGDIPEGYSVSREKKERFSLILESASTNQTSMYLCASSLEGSYNSPLHFGNGTRLTVT.